This passage covers 8 T cell receptor beta chains from one sample sequenced in a study of blood T cell repertoires in COVID-19 (dated by TCRdb to 2020 to 2022). Library preparation was by the immunoSEQ multiplex PCR assay. In TCRdb, the immuneACCESS table is reduced to in-frame sequences with V and J assigned. These tables do not hold every clone; where another copy was compared, an unresolved V gene accounts for under half, and the others remain unexplained. The sample records about 240,000 clones, approximately 85% of which are singletons. Of the sample, roughly 4.6% is held by the ten largest clones. Material for sequencing was peripheral blood. Receptor source: a man in his fifties with COVID-19, enrolled during active disease.

V is TRBV4-2 and J is TRBJ1-2; D perhaps matches TRBD1 (6 bases). The ends were cut back, 3 bases at V and 5 bases at J, with 16 bases in the middle. Germline CDR1 is LGHNA and CDR2 is YNFKEQ. CDR3 length: 15 amino acids. The CDR3 reads CASSHPTGTGYGYTF. CDR3 bases: TGTGCCAGCAGCCACCCAACAGGGACGGGGTATGGCTACACCTTC.

This chain uses TRBV6-2 or TRBV6-3 with TRBJ2-3; 14 bases match TRBD2. The CDR3 covers 20 residues. The germline CDR1 and CDR2 sequences are MNHEY and SVGEGT. Trimming removed 6 bases from V and 1 base from J; junction bases left unmatched: 15. In nucleotides, the CDR3 is TGTGCCAGCAGCAAACGTGGACTAGCGGGGGGTTACGGTGGCACAGATACGCAGTATTTT. Residues: CASSKRGLAGGYGGTDTQYF.

The gene calls are TRBV4-2 and TRBJ2-1, with D possibly being TRBD2 (5 bases). Germline lookup yields CDR1 LGHNA and CDR2 YNFKEQ. The CDR3 is 17 amino acids. V lost 1 base, J lost 2 bases, and 15 bases lay in between. This CDR3 is CASSQAGDRGTYNEQFF. Here the CDR3 DNA reads TGTGCCAGCAGCCAAGCAGGAGATCGGGGAACCTACAATGAGCAGTTCTTC.

The CDR3 nucleotides read TGTGCCAGCAGGACCCCAGGCGGGGGGCCCCCCCGCTCTAGCGGCACAGATACGCAGTATTTT. It codes for CASRTPGGGPPRSSGTDTQYF. This chain links TRBV2 with TRBJ2-3; 8 bases are a match to TRBD2. Looked up from germline, CDR1 is SNHLY and CDR2 is FYNNEI. This CDR3 comprises 21 residues. The V segment lost 6 bases and the J segment 1 base; nucleotides outside the gene matches: 24.

The rearrangement uses TRBV7-2 and TRBJ2-7, with D unresolved. This CDR3 is 14 amino acids long. V was trimmed by 2 bases and J by 3 bases, leaving 11 bases between them. The germline V gene encodes CDR1 SGHTA and CDR2 FQGNSA. The CDR3 is CASSLSATDYEQYF. CDR3 in DNA: TGTGCCAGCAGCTTAAGCGCTACCGACTACGAGCAGTACTTC.

Here the CDR3 reads CASSLEQGIGNTIYF. For the CDR3, the DNA is TGTGCCAGCAGCTTAGAACAGGGAATTGGAAACACCATATATTTT. The chain recombines TRBV7-6 with TRBJ1-3, with a tentative D call TRBD1 (6 bases). Germline CDR1 reads SGHVS; CDR2 reads FNYEAQ. The CDR3 is 15 amino acids. V lost 1 base and J 3 bases, leaving 10 bases between the germline ends.

This chain links TRBV19 with TRBJ2-5, with 12 bases matching TRBD2. This CDR3 region has 18 residues. The V gene's germline CDR1 is LNHDA and CDR2 SQIVND (reference sequence). Trimming cost V 3 bases and J 0 bases; bases outside gene matches: 8. CDR3 residues: CASSMGLLAGGHQETQYF. CDR3 in DNA: TGTGCCAGTAGTATGGGGTTGCTAGCGGGGGGGCACCAAGAGACCCAGTACTTC.

The J gene is TRBJ1-1, the V gene TRBV6-1; D not certain. The CDR3 loop spans 11 amino acids. Between the trimmed V and J ends, which lost 8 bases and 1 base, there was a span of 5 bases. Germline CDR1 and CDR2: MNHNS and SASEGT. The CDR3 DNA reads TGTGCCAGCCGGGAGAACACTGAAGCTTTCTTT. Residues: CASRENTEAFF.